This T cell receptor beta chain was documented in a study of shared clonotypes between healthy human individuals. On the study more broadly: For every donor, three CD4 naive, three CD4 memory, two CD8 naive and one CD8 memory plates were used. Study results and caveats: Shared across four donors were around 5% of the naive CD4 clonotypes.

To note about this clone: Its target is not known. In the same sample, other DNA sequences code for this CDR3.

TCRdb keeps only in-frame clones here, not all; method: immunoSEQ multiplex PCR. The sample holds over 950,000 clones, 60% to 85% seen once. The CDR3 consists of 15 residues. The germline CDR1 and CDR2 sequences are SQVTM and ANQGSEA. Trimming pared 1 base from V and 1 base from J, leaving 13 bases between. Donors, healthy HIV-negative adults, lacked recent acute infections or vaccinations. The V call is TRBV29-1, the J call TRBJ1-1; D may be TRBD1 (5 bases). The clonotype was recovered from a man younger than 30 in good health. Some clones in this sample may be carry-over from other donors' samples. Specimen: memory CD4+ T cells from PBMCs. This sample's subset: CD45RA-negative fraction. The CDR3 region is CSVEAQAPPNTEAFF. Written as DNA, the CDR3 is TGCAGCGTTGAAGCACAGGCCCCTCCGAACACTGAAGCTTTCTTT.